The clone carrying this T cell receptor (beta chain) was counted only a few times. Its antigen remains unknown. Primers included in the PCR were 60 Vbeta and 13 Jbeta primers. Produced via immunoSEQ multiplex PCR; TCRdb's table is partial and in-frame only. The sample has around 170,000 clones; 60% to 80% are singletons. This specimen comes from a study of cytomegalovirus exposure and HLA in healthy donors. Study-wide results and caveats: Indistinguishable V segments such as TRBV6-2 and TRBV6-3 were excluded. Reports showed the classifier diagnosing cytomegalovirus status with high specificity and sensitivity. Presence/absence analyses assumed roughly uniform sequencing depth across donors.

Nominally healthy donors were sampled, though unrecorded immune exposures were likely. The junction had 9 bases not matched to a gene; V was cut back by 4 bases and J by 0 bases. The germline CDR1 and CDR2 sequences are MDHEN and SYDVKM. The CDR3 totals 18 residues. The TCR comes from a man in his sixties in good health and CMV-seronegative. This rearrangement joins TRBV28 to TRBJ1-4, with 9 nucleotides matching TRBD1. The sequenced sample consisted of PBMCs. The CDR3 coding sequence is TGTGCCAGCAGTTCGGACAGGGGAGCGATACCAACTAATGAAAAACTGTTTTTT. As protein: CASSSDRGAIPTNEKLFF.